The clone carrying this TCR beta chain was counted ten times or more. The germline V and J ends were trimmed by 4 bases and 0 bases, with 9 bases remaining between them. This CDR3 is built from 14 residues. The germline gives CDR1 SQVTM, CDR2 ANQGSEA. A unique molecular identifier was attached to every TCR cDNA molecule. From the 5' RACE reads, TCRdb called clonotypes with MiXCR, one entry per CDR3 protein. The top ten hold 11% of the sample, which has approximately 52,000 distinct CDR3 sequences, approximately 5% seen once. The data originate from a study of spatial heterogeneity in lung cancer. Time point reported: sample taken at primary tumor resection.

The starting material was PBMCs, obtained at surgery. The sequence was obtained from a male donor with early-stage non-small cell lung cancer. The chain combines TRBV29-1 with TRBJ1-4, with D unresolved. The CDR3 loop reads CSVVEDTTNEKLFF. CDR3 nucleotides: TGCAGCGTTGTTGAGGATACAACTAATGAAAAACTGTTTTTT. Complete variable domain (other parts from reference TRBV29-1 and TRBJ1-4): SAVISQKPSRDICQRGTSLTIQCQVDSQVTMMFWYRQQPGQSLTLIATANQGSEATYESGFVIDKFPISRPNLTFSTLTVSNMSPEDSSIYLCSVVEDTTNEKLFFGSGTQLSVL.